This TCR beta chain appears in the sequencing data of a study of T-cell reconstitution after alpha-beta-depleted transplantation in children. Preparation of the TCRbeta library involved a method that used unique molecular identifiers. TCRdb fed the PCR reads into MiXCR, producing one record per CDR3 protein. The sample has approximately 270,000 distinct CDR3 sequences, roughly a quarter seen once. The J segment lost 0 bases and the V segment lost 1 base, leaving 7 bases of the junction unmatched. From germline, CDR1 is SGHTA and CDR2 FQGNSA. The CDR3 contains 17 residues. This rearrangement joins TRBV7-2 to TRBJ2-7, with 9 positions matching TRBD2. Specimen: PBMCs, mostly from graft donor cells, collected 360 days after TCRalphabeta/CD19-depleted stem cell transplant. This TCR was sampled from a female patient aged 2 to 10 who had a stem cell transplant for congenital amegakaryocytic thrombocytopenia, so the T cells may come from the graft donor. CDR3 nucleotides: TGTGCCAGCAGCTTAGGGGGACTAGCTTTCAACTCCTACGAGCAGTACTTC. Translating gives CASSLGGLAFNSYEQYF.